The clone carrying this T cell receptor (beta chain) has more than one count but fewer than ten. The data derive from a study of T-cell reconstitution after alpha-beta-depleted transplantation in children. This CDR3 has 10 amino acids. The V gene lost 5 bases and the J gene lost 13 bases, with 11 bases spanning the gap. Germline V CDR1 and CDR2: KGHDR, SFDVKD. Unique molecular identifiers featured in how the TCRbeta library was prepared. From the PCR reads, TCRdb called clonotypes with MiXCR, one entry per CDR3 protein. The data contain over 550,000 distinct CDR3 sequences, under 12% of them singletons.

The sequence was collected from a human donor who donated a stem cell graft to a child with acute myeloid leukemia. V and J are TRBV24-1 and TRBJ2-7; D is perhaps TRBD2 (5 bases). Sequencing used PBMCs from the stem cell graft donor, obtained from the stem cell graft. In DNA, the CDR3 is TGTGCCACCAGTGTCTCGGGGAGTTACTTC. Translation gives CATSVSGSYF.